This entry is about one T cell receptor (beta chain). No antigen is known for it. These data come from a study of T cells expressing NK-cell markers (dated by TCRdb to 2019 to 2021). About the study as a whole: Three sorted T-cell subsets (CD3+CD56+NKG2C+, CD3+CD56+NKG2C- and CD3+CD56-NKG2C+) from eight donors had their TCR beta-chain repertoires profiled. Of the eight sequenced donors, seven were found to be HCMV-seropositive and one was found to be HCMV-seronegative. All eight donors whose samples were sequenced were randomly selected healthy volunteers, three of them men and five women. Illumina HiSeq 2000/2500, MiSeq or NextSeq was used to sequence libraries as 2 x 150 bp reads.

To determine HCMV serostatus, a commercial ELISA kit was used to detect HCMV-specific IgG in serum. Peripheral blood mononuclear cells were isolated from blood by Ficoll density gradient centrifugation. The investigation overall reported the following: Those dominant clonotypes were again the most abundant among CD3+CD56-NKG2C+ cells in a few donors, at roughly 25-65%. In a handful of donors, the dominant CD3+CD56+NKG2C+ clonotypes ranked among the top 10 CD8+ clonotypes, making up about 1.0-7.5% of CD8+ T cells. Whether the expanded NKG2C-expressing T cell clones were specific for HCMV antigens was left unclear.

Including cysteine and phenylalanine, the CDR3 has 16 amino acids. This entry has no DNA. The CDR1 and CDR2 encoded by the germline V gene are MRHNA and SNTAGT. TCRdb names Illumina HiSeq 2000 as the instrument used. 5'RACE template switching, by which a universal primer site and unique molecular identifiers were added, was used to make TCR beta cDNA libraries. Synthesis of cDNA was primed from the TCR beta constant segment and was followed by two consecutive PCR amplification steps. Concerning the study's data processing: MIGEC was used to demultiplex reads and group reads by UMI, and MiTCR was used to assemble and quantify clonotypes. Only TCR cDNA sequences supported by at least two reads were kept to exclude erroneous sequences. Downstream repertoire analysis used the tcR package, and clonotypes were matched across fractions by CDR3 nucleotide sequence plus V segment. VDJmatch was used to annotate antigen specificity against VDJdb, with one amino acid substitution allowed in CDR3. Through TCRdb reprocessing, the reads give one entry per CDR3 protein sequence; DNA is omitted. None of the V and J calls come from the authors' own analysis; TCRdb made them. In this sample's table one finds some 440,000 distinct CDR3 sequences. The ten largest account for roughly 1.4% of the sample.

The specimen was blood T cells: a sorted CD56 or NKG2C T cell subset, CD4+ or CD8+ T cells, or bulk PBMC T cells (not recorded which). The rearranged chain carries TRBV6-4 and TRBJ2-3. The receptor comes from a woman aged 45-59 years in good health. Donor details come from another sample of the same person, matched by shared clones. The encoded CDR3 is CASSASVGELTDTQYF.